This TCR beta chain was documented in a study of PD-1 blockade in classical Hodgkin lymphoma (TCRdb year 2020). At the level of the whole study: Nivolumab dosing was 3 mg/kg intravenously every 2 weeks, continuing until either disease progression or unacceptable toxicity. The study used CyTOF and TCR beta sequencing to define a peripheral blood immune signature of response to PD-1 blockade in classical Hodgkin lymphoma.

Taken with the paper, the label for time point translates to: cycle 4 day 1 (C4D1), after five to seven weeks of nivolumab. All trial patients had relapsed after autologous stem cell transplantation, with cohorts A, B and C differing in prior brentuximab vedotin exposure. The trial cohort included 45 to 65 patients with relapsed/refractory classical Hodgkin lymphoma, and each patient had a best overall response of complete response, partial response or progressive disease. In the multi-cohort phase II CheckMate 205 trial, trial patients received single-agent nivolumab. An independent review committee assessed best overall response using the 2007 International Working Group response criteria. Trial PBMCs were obtained immediately prior to nivolumab initiation (C1D1) and on therapy at cycle 2 day 1 and cycle 4 day 1. After peripheral blood was drawn into 8 mL Vacutainer Cell Preparation Tubes, PBMCs were isolated by centrifugation and then cryopreserved.

As encoded in the germline V gene (reference sequence), CDR1 is MNHEY while CDR2 is SMNVEV. Cut back by 4 bases and 5 bases, the V and J ends lie 12 bases apart. Including cysteine and phenylalanine, the CDR3 has 13 amino acids. The read is trimmed to its CDR3 DNA, 39 bases read in frame from base 1. Broad study findings and their caveats: The study covered only a single clinical trial cohort, and the causes of the repertoire differences, possibly disease activity or prior therapy, were still not defined. CD4+ but not CD8+ TCR diversity rose significantly by C4D1 (p=0.0027 vs p=0.16), most apparent in complete responders (p=0.02). Patients starting nivolumab less than 1 year after ASCT had lower diversity and were excluded from later analyses to avoid confounding by immune reconstitution. Baseline TCR diversity was reported to be lower in newly diagnosed patients than in healthy donors, and even lower in relapsed/refractory patients. Baseline diversity similar to that of newly diagnosed patients was observed in trial patients achieving complete response, whereas significantly lower diversity was observed in partial responders and progressors.

The Qiagen DNeasy kit was used to extract genomic DNA from unsorted PBMCs and from the negatively selected CD4+ and CD8+ fractions. Amplification of TCR beta CDR3 regions was done by immunoSEQ multiplex PCR with primers that anneal to V and J segments. A synthetic immune receptor repertoire was used to minimize amplification bias, and any remaining bias was removed computationally after sequencing. In the authors' own workflow: Custom Python scripts were used to quantify repertoire diversity as the Shannon entropy index. Unsorted, CD4+ and CD8+ repertoires were examined separately, except in combined analyses, for which CD4+ and CD8+ sequences were merged in silico. Clonal expansion was defined as a frequency increase of at least 2-fold after treatment compared with C1D1, and clones undetected at baseline were assigned a pseudocount of 0.5. Clones with 0 or 1 copy at C1D1 were defined as singleton clones, while clones with 2 or more copies were defined as non-singleton clones. By matching protein sequences in sorted samples from the same patient, clones expanded in unsorted samples were annotated as CD4+, CD8+ or unknown. Diversity changes from C1D1 to C4D1 were tested in paired samples using Wilcoxon tests. TCRdb took this table from immuneACCESS and kept in-frame rearrangements with V and J called. Such tables lack part of the clones; where checked against another copy, unresolved V genes explain under half of the gap, and the rest is unexplained. V and J calls and clone size come straight from that table; D and trimming were deduced from the DNA. The sample table shows over 60,000 clones, and roughly nine tenths are seen once. The top ten clones comprise about 8% of the sample.

Worth noting for this clone: The specificity of this receptor is unknown. No much larger clonotype is one base removed from it; base qualities were not supplied.

The sequence joins TRBV27 to TRBJ2-7; a tentative D call is TRBD1 (6 bases match). This sequence originates from a human donor with classical Hodgkin lymphoma. The sample was peripheral blood mononuclear cells (PBMCs), taken before the fourth cycle of nivolumab. The sequence in DNA is TGTGCCAGCAGTTATGGCAGGGGAGACGAGCAGTACTTC. Translated, it reads CASSYGRGDEQYF.